The clone carrying this T cell receptor beta chain was detected only once. Its antigen is unknown. Clones were sequenced by immunoSEQ multiplex PCR, and TCRdb holds only the in-frame ones, with some missing. The sample lists approximately 3,100 clones, 94% occurring once. The sorted regulatory T cells were CD4+, CD25-high and CD127-low, with genomic DNA sequenced. This specimen belongs to a study of regulatory and conventional T cells in RAG deficiency. The study, taken as a whole, reports: RAG-deficient patients showed markedly lower Shannon entropy and higher Simpson indices than control T-cell subsets. Other subsets showed roughly 9.9-fold reductions, but Treg unique TCR beta sequences fell 75 to 100-fold in these patients. Shorter CDR3s in all patient subsets; >90% Treg-Tconv overlap in Omenn.

These data were likewise used in another study, on regulatory T cells. This second study says: Primers: 52 TRBV forward and 13 TRBJ reverse. Skewed V and J usage and few unique V-J pairs marked patient repertoires, most in Tregs.

The TCR originated in a human donor in good health. The sample taken for sequencing was CD4+ Tregs sorted from blood.

CDR3 coding DNA: TGTGCCAGCAGCTTACGCTCGGGCAGGAGCTCCTACAATGAGCAGTTCTTC. This codes for CASSLRSGRSSYNEQFF. The chain has TRBV7-6 and TRBJ2-1, with D hard to call. Trimming removed 2 bases at V and 0 bases at J, with 14 bases between. The germline V gene encodes CDR1 SGHVS and CDR2 FNYEAQ. This CDR3 spans 17 amino acids.